What follows are 8 T cell receptor beta chains derived from one specimen sequenced in a study of control samples from healthy donors and cancer patients. Data came from immunoSEQ multiplex PCR; TCRdb stores just in-frame clones and leaves some out. Of some 120,000 clones in the sample, approximately 95% were seen once. Sequencing was done on a sample of blood. Every receptor here comes from a man aged 25 to 45 in good health.

This chain connects TRBV19 to TRBJ2-7; maybe TRBD2 (6 bases). V lost 5 bases to trimming and J lost 5 bases, with 13 bases between them. This CDR3 has 13 amino acids. The germline CDR1 and CDR2 sequences are LNHDA and SQIVND (reference sequence). This chain's CDR3 is CASSWRGLNEQYF. The CDR3 nucleotides are TGTGCCAGTAGTTGGAGGGGATTGAACGAGCAGTACTTC.

V usage is TRBV7-9 and J usage is TRBJ2-7; 10 bases are a match to TRBD2. The CDR3 runs to 15 residues. The V gene end was trimmed by 5 bases and the J gene end by 4 bases; junction bases not matched to a gene: 8. CDR1 and CDR2 from the germline V gene are SEHNR and FQNEAQ (reference sequence). CDR3 amino acids: CASSLSGGAGYEQYF. CDR3 nucleotides: TGTGCCAGCAGCCTCAGCGGGGGGGCAGGGTACGAGCAGTACTTC.

This chain links TRBV19 with TRBJ2-1, with 7 bases lining up with TRBD1. The CDR3 covers 16 residues. The V gene's germline CDR1 is LNHDA and CDR2 SQIVND (reference sequence). V shed 4 bases and J 4 bases; nucleotides not matched to a gene: 10. The CDR3 nucleotides read TGTGCCAGTAGTACATTACAGGGGATCCCATACAATGAGCAGTTCTTC. This codes for CASSTLQGIPYNEQFF. The full variable domain, with the rest looked up from reference TRBV19 and TRBJ2-1, is DGGITQSPKYLFRKEGQNVTLSCEQNLNHDAMYWYRQDPGQGLRLIYYSQIVNDFQKGDIAEGYSVSREKKESFPLTVTSAQKNPTAFYLCASSTLQGIPYNEQFFGPGTRLTVL.

The chain combines TRBV7-3 with TRBJ2-1; D may match TRBD1 or TRBD2 (5 bases each). Germline lookup yields CDR1 SGHTA and CDR2 FQGTGA. The CDR3 extends over 13 amino acids. V was shortened by 5 bases and J by 5 bases, with 10 bases between the two germline ends. The chain's CDR3 is CASSPGTHNEQFF. The DNA of the CDR3 is TGTGCCAGCAGCCCCGGGACGCACAATGAGCAGTTCTTC.

The chain couples TRBV5-8 to TRBJ2-5; 8 positions match TRBD1. This CDR3 comprises 15 residues. CDR1 is SGHTS, CDR2 YDEGEE, per germline. Losses at the gene ends were 3 bases for V and 5 bases for J; bases not matched to a gene: 9. The CDR3 DNA is TGTGCCAGCAGCTCCGGGACAGGCATCAAGGAGACCCAGTACTTC. Its translation is CASSSGTGIKETQYF.

The DNA for the CDR3 is TGTGCCAGCAGCGTGACAGGGAGCAATCAGCCCCAGCATTTT. This sequence encodes CASSVTGSNQPQHF. The chain employs TRBV9 and TRBJ1-5, with 7 bases aligning to TRBD1. The CDR3 has 14 amino acids. Germline trimming cut 2 bases from V and 1 base from J; bases unmatched to any gene: 0. CDR1 and CDR2 (germline): SGDLS, YYNGEE.

This clone was picked up one time. V gene TRBV30 combines with J gene TRBJ1-6; D not certain. The CDR3 is 13 amino acids. Between the trimmed V and J ends, which lost 3 bases and 7 bases, there was a span of 10 bases. Germline assignment: CDR1 GTSNPN and CDR2 SVGIG (reference sequence). CDR3 DNA sequence: TGTGCCTGGAGGTGGGCAGAGAATTCACCCCTCCACTTT. It encodes CAWRWAENSPLHF.

The gene calls are TRBV10-1 and TRBJ1-5; D gene uncertain. Trimming took 6 bases from V and 11 from J, leaving 14 bases between them. The CDR3 totals 12 residues. Germline assignment: CDR1 WNHNN and CDR2 SYGVQD (reference sequence). CDR3 sequence reads: CASRPLTRAQHF. DNA for the CDR3: TGCGCCAGCAGGCCGCTAACAAGGGCCCAGCATTTT.